The 32 T cell receptor beta chains given below trace back to one sample, sequenced in a study of beta chain features in type 1 diabetes. Study results and caveats: Type 1 diabetes patients showed a moderate but significant shortening of TCRB CDR3s in all four CD4+ subsets.

Isolated RNA was reverse transcribed in full, so expressed TCRB transcripts were sequenced. Assay: immunoSEQ multiplex PCR; the TCRdb copy retains only in-frame clones and omits some. The sample shows almost 350,000 clones, 9.3% of them seen only once. The antigens of these receptors remain unknown. The sequencing sample was made of central memory CD4+ T cells from blood. The receptors were sampled from a young man with type 1 diabetes.

The chain has TRBV7-8 and TRBJ1-2, with TRBD1 identical over 7 bases. The junction had 11 bases not matched to a gene; V was cut back by 5 bases and J by 8 bases. Germline lookup yields CDR1 SGHVS and CDR2 FQNEAQ. The CDR3 extends over 14 amino acids. The CDR3, as DNA: TGTGCCAGCAGCCTTAATACAGGGGCGGAGGGCTACACCTTC. As protein: CASSLNTGAEGYTF.

The chain has TRBV5-1 and TRBJ2-5, with D tentatively TRBD2 (7 bases). The CDR3 extends over 15 amino acids. Trimming shortened V by 0 bases and J by 4 bases, and 13 bases separated the two germline ends. Germline V gives CDR1 SGHRS, CDR2 YFSETQ. CDR3 sequence (DNA): TGCGCCAGCAGCTTGGCCGGGGGGCCGGGAGAGACCCAGTACTTC. Protein product: CASSLAGGPGETQYF.

This chain's CDR3 is CASSSPGGEITEAFF. The CDR3, as DNA: TGTGCCAGCAGCTCACCCGGGGGAGAGATCACTGAAGCTTTCTTT. This sequence joins TRBV7-9 and TRBJ1-1, with a possible D match to TRBD1 (5 bases). CDR1 SEHNR and CDR2 FQNEAQ come from the germline V gene (reference sequence). This CDR3 contains 15 residues. With 4 bases removed from V and 4 bases from J, the gap between germline ends came to 16 bases.

This clone was observed a few times. The chain links TRBV29-1 to TRBJ1-2; D remains unclear. In germline, CDR1 is SQVTM, CDR2 ANQGSEA. This CDR3 spans 13 amino acids. Trimming took 3 bases from V and 4 from J, leaving 12 bases between them. DNA for the CDR3: TGCAGCGTTGAGGGAGGGCCGGTCTATGGCTACACCTTC. Residues: CSVEGGPVYGYTF.

This clone has only a few counts. The chain links TRBV19 to TRBJ1-2; D is unclear. CDR3 length: 14 amino acids. V lost 7 bases and J 0 bases, leaving 12 bases between the germline ends. Germline CDR1 is LNHDA and CDR2 is SQIVND (reference sequence). Here the CDR3 reads CASIVSAANYGYTF. The CDR3 coding sequence is TGTGCCAGTATCGTCAGCGCAGCTAACTATGGCTACACCTTC.

This clone came up a few times. V gene TRBV7-9 combines with J gene TRBJ1-2; a possible D gene is TRBD1 (5 bases). Germline CDR1 SEHNR, CDR2 FQNEAQ (reference sequence). With 0 bases removed from V and 7 bases from J, the gap between germline ends came to 6 bases. The CDR3 has 12 residues. CDR3 nucleotides: TGTGCCAGCAGCTTAGCCGGGGGTGGCTACACCTTC. It encodes CASSLAGGGYTF.

In this sample, this clone turned up a few times. V usage is TRBV7-2 and J usage is TRBJ2-7; 9 bases align to TRBD2. V lost 5 bases to trimming and J lost 6 bases; unmatched junction nucleotides: 8. Germline CDR1 and CDR2: SGHTA and FQGNSA. CDR3 length: 14 amino acids. DNA for the CDR3: TGTGCCAGCAGCCCGAACCTAGCGGGGACCGAGCAGTACTTC. Amino acids: CASSPNLAGTEQYF. The full variable domain, with the rest looked up from reference TRBV7-2 and TRBJ2-7, is GAGVSQSPSNKVTEKGKDVELRCDPISGHTALYWYRQSLGQGLEFLIYFQGNSAPDKSGLPSDRFSAERTGGSVSTLTIQRTQQEDSAVYLCASSPNLAGTEQYFGPGTRLTVT.

Worth noting for this clone: One junction end disagrees with the germline gene, perhaps due to a read error. Other DNA variants within this sample encode the same CDR3. The V and J genes are TRBV29-1 and TRBJ2-1, with D possibly matching TRBD2 (6 bases). CDR3 length: 13 residues. The germline CDR1 and CDR2 sequences are SQVTM and ANQGSEA. CDR3 amino acids: CSVVRGSHNEQFF. The CDR3 DNA sequence: TGCAGCGTTGTTCGGGGGAGCCACAATGAACAGTTCTTC.

The chain recombines TRBV5-4 with TRBJ2-3, with a tentative D call TRBD1 (6 bases). The CDR3 totals 15 residues. The germline V gene has CDR1 SGHNT and CDR2 YYREEE (reference sequence). Trimming stripped 4 bases from V and 0 bases from J, with 12 bases between. CDR3 in amino acids: CASSPEQGSTDTQYF. For the CDR3, the DNA is TGTGCCAGCAGCCCTGAGCAGGGGAGCACAGATACGCAGTATTTT.

Many counts were recorded for this clone. The rearrangement uses TRBV5-1 and TRBJ2-1; D uncertain. V was pared by 4 bases and J by 10 bases, with 9 bases between. The CDR3 consists of 11 residues. Germline assignment: CDR1 SGHRS and CDR2 YFSETQ. CDR3 loop: CASSGGVEQFF. CDR3 coding DNA: TGCGCCAGCAGCGGTGGGGTGGAGCAGTTCTTC. The variable domain in full, with the rest retrieved from reference TRBV5-1 and TRBJ2-1, is KAGVTQTPRYLIKTRGQQVTLSCSPISGHRSVSWYQQTPGQGLQFLFEYFSETQRNKGNFPGRFSGRQFSNSRSEMNVSTLELGDSALYLCASSGGVEQFFGPGTRLTVL.

This chain uses TRBV7-2 with TRBJ1-1, with D possibly matching TRBD1 (6 bases). The CDR3 consists of 14 residues. Germline CDR1 SGHTA, CDR2 FQGNSA. Between the trimmed V and J ends, which lost 3 bases and 4 bases, there was a span of 12 bases. The CDR3 DNA reads as TGTGCCAGCAGCTTCGGGGGGGCGGGCACTGAAGCTTTCTTT. This encodes CASSFGGAGTEAFF.

There are a few counts of this clone. The chain's CDR3 is CASSSSGVTSGANVLTF. CDR3 coding DNA: TGTGCCAGTAGTTCTAGCGGGGTGACCTCTGGGGCCAACGTCCTGACTTTC. V gene TRBV19 combines with J gene TRBJ2-6; 9 bases are a match to TRBD2. CDR1 and CDR2 from the germline V gene are LNHDA and SQIVND (reference sequence). CDR3 length: 17 amino acids. V shed 5 bases, J shed 0 bases, and the junction held 5 bases outside the gene matches.

The chain uses TRBV27 and TRBJ1-6; no clear D. Germline lookup yields CDR1 MNHEY and CDR2 SMNVEV (reference sequence). The ends were cut back, 8 bases at V and 0 bases at J, with 2 bases in the middle. CDR3 size: 12 residues. CDR3 in DNA: TGTGCCAGCTGCTCCTATAATTCACCCCTCCACTTT. This codes for CASCSYNSPLHF.

In this sample, this clone turned up a few times. This chain links TRBV4-3 with TRBJ1-4; no definite D call. Germline CDR1 and CDR2: LGHNA and YSLEER. Trimming left V 2 bases short and J 8 bases short, with 15 bases between. CDR3 length equals 15 residues. The CDR3 region has the DNA TGCGCCAGCAGCCAATCTTCAAGCCTTACAGAAAAACTGTTTTTT. Translation: CASSQSSSLTEKLFF.

V gene TRBV6-6 combines with J gene TRBJ1-2; no firm D call. V was pared by 2 bases and J by 2 bases, with 6 bases between. Germline lookup yields CDR1 MNHNY and CDR2 SVGAGI (reference sequence). The CDR3 is 13 amino acids. The CDR3 DNA sequence: TGTGCCAGCAGTTACGGACTAAACTATGGCTACACCTTC. The encoded protein is CASSYGLNYGYTF.

This clone has a count of ten or more. V and J are TRBV7-9 and TRBJ2-1; 7 bases match TRBD1. Per the germline V gene, CDR1 is SEHNR and CDR2 is FQNEAQ (reference sequence). V dropped 5 bases and J dropped 6; count of bases not matched to a gene: 4. The CDR3 sequence is 13 residues long. DNA of the CDR3: TGTGCCAGCAGCCCCTCAGGGGGCAATGAGCAGTTCTTC. Its translation: CASSPSGGNEQFF.

This clone was detected ten times or more. V is TRBV7-2 and J is TRBJ1-6; 8 bases are a match to TRBD1. Germline-derived CDR1 and CDR2 are SGHTA and FQGNSA. The CDR3 totals 14 residues. The junction had 5 bases not matched to a gene; V was cut back by 4 bases and J by 9 bases. CDR3 residues: CASSSTQGASPLHF. In nucleotides, the CDR3 is TGTGCCAGCAGCTCGACCCAGGGGGCTTCACCCCTCCACTTT.

This clone was found a few times. The CDR3 DNA reads as TGTGCCACCCTGACAGGGAACAGCAATCAGCCCCAGCATTTT. It codes for CATLTGNSNQPQHF. The chain couples TRBV19 to TRBJ1-5; 7 bases are a match to TRBD1. The germline gives CDR1 LNHDA, CDR2 SQIVND (reference sequence). The CDR3 covers 14 residues. Trimming cost V 10 bases and J 1 base; bases outside gene matches: 7.

This clone has more than one count but fewer than ten. The J gene is TRBJ2-5, the V gene TRBV6-5; D unclear. There are 11 residues in the CDR3. The V end was cut by 4 bases, the J end by 4 bases, with 4 bases between. Per the germline V gene, CDR1 is MNHEY and CDR2 is SVGAGI. The CDR3 is CASSFGETQYF. The CDR3 DNA follows: TGTGCCAGCAGTTTCGGAGAGACCCAGTACTTC.

The V call is TRBV19, the J call TRBJ2-1; 7 bases are a match to TRBD2. The junction had 8 bases not matched to a gene; V was cut back by 3 bases and J by 0 bases. This CDR3 is built from 17 residues. Germline V gene lookup returns CDR1 LNHDA and CDR2 SQIVND (reference sequence). CDR3 in amino acids: CASSIVGSGASYNEQFF. The CDR3 DNA follows: TGTGCCAGTAGTATCGTGGGCAGCGGGGCCTCCTACAATGAGCAGTTCTTC. Full variable domain (rest looked up from reference TRBV19 and TRBJ2-1): DGGITQSPKYLFRKEGQNVTLSCEQNLNHDAMYWYRQDPGQGLRLIYYSQIVNDFQKGDIAEGYSVSREKKESFPLTVTSAQKNPTAFYLCASSIVGSGASYNEQFFGPGTRLTVL.

There are a few counts of this clone. This chain uses TRBV6-6 with TRBJ2-5, with 11 bases lining up with TRBD2. The J segment lost 4 bases and the V segment lost 4 bases, leaving 2 bases of the junction unmatched. This CDR3 comprises 14 residues. The germline CDR1 and CDR2 sequences are MNHNY and SVGAGI (reference sequence). CDR3 region: CASSSSGGLETQYF. CDR3 nucleotide sequence: TGTGCCAGCAGTTCTAGCGGGGGGCTAGAGACCCAGTACTTC.

The CDR3 bases are TGTGCCAGCAGAAAGGGGGCCAGTCAGCCCCAGCATTTT. It translates to CASRKGASQPQHF. The gene calls are TRBV28 and TRBJ1-5, with TRBD1 matching 7 bases. The CDR3 contains 13 residues. Germline values: CDR1 MDHEN, CDR2 SYDVKM. V was pared by 6 bases and J by 6 bases, with 5 bases of the junction left unmatched.

This clone appeared a few times. The CDR3 loop reads CASTGVRETDTQYF. The CDR3 nucleotides read TGTGCCAGCACAGGGGTCCGTGAGACAGATACGCAGTATTTT. The chain couples TRBV2 to TRBJ2-3; TRBD1 is a possible D gene (6 bases). The CDR3 length is 14 residues. The V end lost 7 bases, the J end lost 3 bases, and 14 bases lay between the germline ends. Germline CDR1 reads SNHLY; CDR2 reads FYNNEI.

The J gene is TRBJ2-7, the V gene TRBV4-3; 11 nucleotides match TRBD2. Germline trimming cut 3 bases from V and 4 bases from J; bases unmatched to any gene: 8. This CDR3 has 16 residues. CDR1 and CDR2 (germline): LGHNA, YSLEER. CDR3 nucleotide sequence: TGCGCCAGCAGCCAGACTTTATGGACTAGCGGGTACGAGCAGTACTTC. Its protein is CASSQTLWTSGYEQYF.

DNA of the CDR3: TGTGCCAGCAGTCTAGCGATGGAAGAGACCCAGTACTTC. It codes for CASSLAMEETQYF. The chain has TRBV6-6 and TRBJ2-5; TRBD2 is a possible D gene (6 bases). Germline V gene sequence: CDR1 MNHNY, CDR2 SVGAGI (reference sequence). This CDR3 spans 13 amino acids. V lost 5 bases to trimming and J lost 3 bases, with 10 bases between them.

The chain uses TRBV5-4 and TRBJ2-3; D might be TRBD2 (7 bases). V lost 0 bases, J lost 5 bases, and 16 bases lay in between. The germline V gene has CDR1 SGHNT and CDR2 YYREEE (reference sequence). This CDR3 contains 16 residues. As DNA, the CDR3 is TGTGCCAGCAGCTTGGGAAAAGGGGGGGCGAGAGATACGCAGTATTTT. This codes for CASSLGKGGARDTQYF.

This clone was seen a few times. The genes are TRBV11-2 and TRBJ1-4; D is undetermined. CDR1 is SGHAT and CDR2 is FQNNGV in the germline V gene. Trimming shortened V by 1 base and J by 0 bases, and 9 bases separated the two germline ends. The CDR3 consists of 16 residues. CDR3 in amino acids: CASSLVGTATNEKLFF. CDR3 bases: TGTGCCAGCAGCTTAGTGGGTACGGCAACTAATGAAAAACTGTTTTTT.

The rearrangement links TRBV28 to TRBJ2-3; a possible D gene is TRBD1 (6 bases). CDR3 length equals 15 residues. The V gene lost 4 bases and the J gene lost 3 bases, with 14 bases spanning the gap. Per the germline V gene, CDR1 is MDHEN and CDR2 is SYDVKM. The CDR3 DNA is TGTGCCAGCAGTTCACAGGGTGAGGGTACAGATACGCAGTATTTT. It is translated as CASSSQGEGTDTQYF.

CDR3 amino acids: CATSRGREAGELFF. Here the CDR3 DNA reads TGTGCCACCAGCAGAGGCAGGGAGGCCGGGGAGCTGTTTTTT. V is TRBV15 and J is TRBJ2-2, with D tentatively TRBD2 (6 bases). Trimming took 1 base from V and 6 from J, leaving 9 bases between them. Germline CDR1 is LNHNV and CDR2 is YYDKDF (reference sequence). This CDR3 comprises 14 residues.

This clone was seen only a few times. The V call is TRBV7-9, the J call TRBJ2-1, with TRBD2 matching over 7 bases. Germline V gives CDR1 SEHNR, CDR2 FQNEAQ (reference sequence). The V segment lost 6 bases and the J segment 7 bases; nucleotides outside the gene matches: 9. CDR3 size: 14 residues. The CDR3 sequence: CASSRASGTNEQFF. The CDR3, as DNA: TGTGCCAGCAGTAGGGCTAGCGGCACGAATGAGCAGTTCTTC. Based on the CDR3 plus reference TRBV7-9 and TRBJ2-1, the full variable domain is DTGVSQNPRHKITKRGQNVTFRCDPISEHNRLYWYRQTLGQGPEFLTYFQNEAQLEKSRLLSDRFSAERPKGSFSTLEIQRTEQGDSAMYLCASSRASGTNEQFFGPGTRLTVL.

This clone has a handful of counts. The V call is TRBV2, the J call TRBJ1-1; no clear D. V lost 8 bases and J lost 1, with 11 bases in between. The CDR3 consists of 13 residues. CDR1 SNHLY and CDR2 FYNNEI come from the germline V gene. The CDR3 DNA sequence: TGTGCCAGCCAAATTACAGAGAACACTGAAGCTTTCTTT. Translation gives CASQITENTEAFF. Complete variable domain (other parts from reference TRBV2 and TRBJ1-1): EPEVTQTPSHQVTQMGQEVILRCVPISNHLYFYWYRQILGQKVEFLVSFYNNEISEKSEIFDDQFSVERPDGSNFTLKIRSTKLEDSAMYFCASQITENTEAFFGQGTRLTVV.

There are many counts of this clone. The same CDR3 arises from other DNA sequences in this sample as well. The chain links TRBV5-5 to TRBJ2-6, with D maybe TRBD2 (5 bases). Germline values: CDR1 SGHKS, CDR2 YYEKEE (reference sequence). This CDR3 is built from 14 residues. The V and J ends lost 4 bases and 4 bases respectively, with 9 bases between them. Here the CDR3 reads CASSRTGGANVLTF. The CDR3, as DNA: TGTGCCAGCAGCCGGACTGGAGGGGCCAACGTCCTGACTTTC.